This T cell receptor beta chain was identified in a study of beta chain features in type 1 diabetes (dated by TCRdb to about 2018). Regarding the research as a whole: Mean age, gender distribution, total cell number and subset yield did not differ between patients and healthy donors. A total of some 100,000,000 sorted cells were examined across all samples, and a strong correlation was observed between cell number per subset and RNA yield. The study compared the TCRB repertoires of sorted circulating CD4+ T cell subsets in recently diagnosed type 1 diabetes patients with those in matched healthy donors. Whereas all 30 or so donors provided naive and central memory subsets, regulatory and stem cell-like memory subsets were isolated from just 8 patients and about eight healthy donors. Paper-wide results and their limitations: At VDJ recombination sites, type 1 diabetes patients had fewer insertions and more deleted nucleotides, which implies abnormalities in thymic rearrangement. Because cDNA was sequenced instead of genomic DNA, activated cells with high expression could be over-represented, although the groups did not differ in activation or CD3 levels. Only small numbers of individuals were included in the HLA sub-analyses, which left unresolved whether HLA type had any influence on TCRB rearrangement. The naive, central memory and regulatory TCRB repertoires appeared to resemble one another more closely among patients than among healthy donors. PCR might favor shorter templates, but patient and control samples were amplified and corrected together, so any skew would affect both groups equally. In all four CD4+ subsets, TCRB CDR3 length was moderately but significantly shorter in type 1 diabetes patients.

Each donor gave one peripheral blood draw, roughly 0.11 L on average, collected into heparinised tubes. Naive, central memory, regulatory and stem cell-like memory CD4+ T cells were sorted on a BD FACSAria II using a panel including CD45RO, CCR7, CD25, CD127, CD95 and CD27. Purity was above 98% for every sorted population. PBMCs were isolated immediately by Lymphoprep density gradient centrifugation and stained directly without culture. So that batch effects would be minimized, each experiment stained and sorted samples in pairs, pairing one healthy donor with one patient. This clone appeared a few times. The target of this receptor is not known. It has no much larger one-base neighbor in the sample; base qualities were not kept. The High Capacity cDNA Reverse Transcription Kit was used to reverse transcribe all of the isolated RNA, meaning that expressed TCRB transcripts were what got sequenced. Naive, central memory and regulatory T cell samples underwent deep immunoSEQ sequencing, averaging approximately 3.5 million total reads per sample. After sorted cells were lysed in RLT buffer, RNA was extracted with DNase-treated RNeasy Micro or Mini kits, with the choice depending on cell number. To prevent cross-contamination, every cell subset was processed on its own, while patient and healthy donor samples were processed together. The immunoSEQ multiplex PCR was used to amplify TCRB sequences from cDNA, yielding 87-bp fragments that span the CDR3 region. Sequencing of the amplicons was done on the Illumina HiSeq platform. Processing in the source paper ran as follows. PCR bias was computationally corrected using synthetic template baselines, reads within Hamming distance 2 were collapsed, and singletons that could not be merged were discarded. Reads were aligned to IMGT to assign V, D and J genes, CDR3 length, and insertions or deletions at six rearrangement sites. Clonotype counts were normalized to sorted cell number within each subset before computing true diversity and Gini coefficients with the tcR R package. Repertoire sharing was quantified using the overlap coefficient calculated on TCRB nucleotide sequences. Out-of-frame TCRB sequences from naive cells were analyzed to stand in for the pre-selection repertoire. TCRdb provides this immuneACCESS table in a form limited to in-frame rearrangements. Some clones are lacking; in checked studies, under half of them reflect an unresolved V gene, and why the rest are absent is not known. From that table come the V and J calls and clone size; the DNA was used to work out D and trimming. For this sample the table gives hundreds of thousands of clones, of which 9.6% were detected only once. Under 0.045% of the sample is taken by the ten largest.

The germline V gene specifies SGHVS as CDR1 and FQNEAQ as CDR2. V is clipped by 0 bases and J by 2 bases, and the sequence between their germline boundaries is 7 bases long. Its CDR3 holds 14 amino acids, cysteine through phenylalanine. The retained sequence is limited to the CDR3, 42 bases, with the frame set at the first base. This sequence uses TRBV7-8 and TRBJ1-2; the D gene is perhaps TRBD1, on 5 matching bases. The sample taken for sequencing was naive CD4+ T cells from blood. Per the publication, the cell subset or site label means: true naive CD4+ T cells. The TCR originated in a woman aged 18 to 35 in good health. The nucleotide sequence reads TGTGCCAGCAGCTTAGCCGGGGGGAACTATGGCTACACCTTC. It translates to CASSLAGGNYGYTF.